The next 20 T cell receptor beta chains were all read from a single sample in a study of shared clonotypes between healthy human individuals. Repertoires were generated with immunoSEQ multiplex PCR, while TCRdb's copy carries only in-frame clones and drops some. The table records fewer than 400,000 clones, about 74% of them present only once. Sequencing used memory CD4+ T cells sorted from blood. Subset noted: CD45RA-negative fraction. The receptors originated from a man under 40 in good health.

CDR3 amino acids: CAWSVGTSGGDEQFF. In DNA, the CDR3 is TGTGCCTGGAGTGTAGGGACTAGCGGCGGGGATGAGCAGTTCTTC. The chain couples TRBV30 to TRBJ2-1, with 11 nucleotides matching TRBD2. CDR3 size: 15 residues. The germline V gene has CDR1 GTSNPN and CDR2 SVGIG (reference sequence). The V gene end was trimmed by 0 bases and the J gene end by 8 bases; junction bases not matched to a gene: 6.

The CDR3 sequence: CASSLGVIGVSGEKLFF. The CDR3, as DNA: TGCGCCAGCAGCTTGGGGGTGATTGGTGTATCGGGTGAAAAACTGTTTTTT. The V and J genes are TRBV5-1 and TRBJ1-4; D unresolved. Per germline, CDR1 SGHRS and CDR2 YFSETQ. Trimming left V 0 bases short and J 7 bases short, with 19 bases between. The CDR3 has 17 residues.

The chain links TRBV5-1 to TRBJ2-5, with 13 bases identical to TRBD2. This CDR3 contains 17 residues. Trimming cost V 5 bases and J 4 bases; bases outside gene matches: 11. CDR1 is SGHRS and CDR2 is YFSETQ in the germline V gene. CDR3 coding DNA: TGCGCCAGCAGTCTTTTTGGACTAGCGGGAGCGAGAGAGACCCAGTACTTC. It translates to CASSLFGLAGARETQYF.

V is TRBV7-6 and J is TRBJ1-1; weak D call: TRBD1 (5 bases). Germline-derived CDR1 and CDR2 are SGHVS and FNYEAQ. The CDR3 covers 16 residues. V was shortened by 5 bases and J by 3 bases, with 19 bases between the two germline ends. As DNA, the CDR3 is TGTGCCAGCAGCCTGCTAGCGGGGGGGAGTCACACTGAAGCTTTCTTT. It yields the protein CASSLLAGGSHTEAFF.

The chain couples TRBV6-1 to TRBJ2-7, with 7 bases fitting TRBD2. The CDR3 loop spans 16 amino acids. The germline CDR1 and CDR2 sequences are MNHNS and SASEGT. V lost 0 bases to trimming and J lost 3 bases; unmatched junction nucleotides: 8. This CDR3 is CASSEALGGGVYEQYF. The CDR3 nucleotides read TGTGCCAGCAGTGAAGCTCTTGGGGGGGGAGTCTACGAGCAGTACTTC.

In DNA form, the CDR3 reads TGTGCCAGCACCGTACAGGGGGCATATGGCTACACCTTC. Translated, it gives CASTVQGAYGYTF. V usage is TRBV6-6 and J usage is TRBJ1-2; 9 positions match TRBD1. The CDR3 contains 13 residues. The junction had 5 bases not matched to a gene; V was cut back by 7 bases and J by 5 bases. Per the germline V gene, CDR1 is MNHNY and CDR2 is SVGAGI (reference sequence).

In its sample, this clone was seen a few times. The chain uses TRBV5-1 and TRBJ1-4; maybe TRBD1 (5 bases). This CDR3 contains 14 residues. Trimming removed 4 bases from V and 3 bases from J, with 10 bases in between. Germline V gene sequence: CDR1 SGHRS, CDR2 YFSETQ. This chain's CDR3 is CASSQQAPNEKLFF. In DNA, the CDR3 is TGCGCCAGCAGCCAACAGGCCCCTAATGAAAAACTGTTTTTT. Looking up the rest from reference TRBV5-1 and TRBJ1-4 gives the full variable domain: KAGVTQTPRYLIKTRGQQVTLSCSPISGHRSVSWYQQTPGQGLQFLFEYFSETQRNKGNFPGRFSGRQFSNSRSEMNVSTLELGDSALYLCASSQQAPNEKLFFGSGTQLSVL.

The CDR3 DNA is TGTGCCAGCGACCTACAGGGGGCCAGATCTGAAGCTTTCTTT. Protein: CASDLQGARSEAFF. The chain couples TRBV6-1 to TRBJ1-1; 9 bases fit TRBD1. This CDR3 has 14 residues. Germline trimming cut 8 bases from V and 6 bases from J; bases unmatched to any gene: 10. Germline loops: CDR1 MNHNS, CDR2 SASEGT.

There are a few counts of this clone. The rearrangement links TRBV7-9 to TRBJ2-3; no clear D. The CDR3 has 9 residues. Germline assignment: CDR1 SEHNR and CDR2 FQNEAQ (reference sequence). V lost 11 bases to trimming and J lost 1 base, with 1 base between them. CDR3 sequence reads: CAGTDTQYF. The CDR3 region has the DNA TGTGCCGGCACAGATACGCAGTATTTT.

J is TRBJ1-4 and V is TRBV7-9; 8 nucleotides match TRBD1. The ends lost 5 bases at V and 8 bases at J; junction bases unmatched: 10. The CDR3 sequence is 15 residues long. Germline values: CDR1 SEHNR, CDR2 FQNEAQ (reference sequence). The DNA for the CDR3 is TGTGCCAGCAGCCCCGGACAGGGAGGGACAGAAAAACTGTTTTTT. Amino acids: CASSPGQGGTEKLFF.

The genes are TRBV29-1 and TRBJ2-3; a weak D match, TRBD2 (6 bases). V was shortened by 7 bases and J by 4 bases, with 12 bases between the two germline ends. The CDR3 contains 12 residues. Germline values: CDR1 SQVTM, CDR2 ANQGSEA. The chain's CDR3 is CSGGEASDTQYF. The CDR3 DNA reads as TGCAGCGGGGGGGAGGCATCAGATACGCAGTATTTT.

The CDR3 sequence: CSVVGREGSYNEQFF. CDR3 DNA sequence: TGCAGCGTTGTAGGGCGGGAGGGCTCCTACAATGAGCAGTTCTTC. The V call is TRBV29-1, the J call TRBJ2-1, with 9 bases fitting TRBD2. V shed 4 bases and J 0 bases; nucleotides not matched to a gene: 4. The germline CDR1 and CDR2 sequences are SQVTM and ANQGSEA. The CDR3 contains 15 residues.

The chain has TRBV7-6 and TRBJ2-1; TRBD2 agrees at 9 bases. This CDR3 has 15 residues. V was clipped by 3 bases and J by 6 bases; unmatched bases: 6. Germline values: CDR1 SGHVS, CDR2 FNYEAQ. The chain's CDR3 is CASSFKFSGSNEQFF. The DNA of the CDR3 is TGTGCCAGCAGCTTTAAGTTTAGCGGGAGCAATGAGCAGTTCTTC. The full variable domain, with the rest looked up from reference TRBV7-6 and TRBJ2-1, is GAGVSQSPRYKVTKRGQDVALRCDPISGHVSLYWYRQALGQGPEFLTYFNYEAQQDKSGLPNDRFSAERPEGSISTLTIQRTEQRDSAMYRCASSFKFSGSNEQFFGPGTRLTVL.

This clone has a handful of counts. The chain joins TRBV6-5 to TRBJ1-2; possible D gene TRBD1, 5 bases. CDR3 size: 11 residues. Germline V gene lookup returns CDR1 MNHEY and CDR2 SVGAGI. Trimming took off 7 bases at V and 8 bases at J, with 11 bases between the two ends. CDR3 sequence (DNA): TGTGCCAGCAAAGATGGGGGAGGCTACACCTTC. Translating it yields CASKDGGGYTF.

Regarding this clone: The junction differs from germline at one of its ends, possibly a read error. The chain recombines TRBV7-3 with TRBJ2-7, with D uncertain. Germline CDR1 and CDR2: SGHTA and FQGTGA. This CDR3 has 14 amino acids. The CDR3 DNA is TGTGCCAGCAGCATAACTGGCGGAGTGAGCGAGCAGTACTTC. Its translation is CASSITGGVSEQYF.

The J gene is TRBJ2-3, the V gene TRBV7-2; TRBD2 might be the D (6 bases). Trimming left V 5 bases short and J 3 bases short, with 21 bases between. The CDR3 contains 17 residues. The germline gives CDR1 SGHTA, CDR2 FQGNSA. CDR3 DNA: TGTGCCAGCAGCCCGTCGATAGCGGCAATAAGTACAGATACGCAGTATTTT. Its protein is CASSPSIAAISTDTQYF. The full variable domain, in which reference TRBV7-2 and TRBJ2-3 provide the parts outside the CDR3, is GAGVSQSPSNKVTEKGKDVELRCDPISGHTALYWYRQSLGQGLEFLIYFQGNSAPDKSGLPSDRFSAERTGGSVSTLTIQRTQQEDSAVYLCASSPSIAAISTDTQYFGPGTRLTVL.

With regard to this clone: A far larger clone is one base from this, pointing to a likely read error. This CDR3 is CASSHSGVQPQHF. The DNA for the CDR3 is TGTGCCAGCAGCCATTCAGGGGTGCAGCCCCAGCATTTT. The chain employs TRBV14 and TRBJ1-5; D might be TRBD1 (6 bases). Trimming left V 3 bases short and J 7 bases short, with 10 bases between. The CDR3 runs to 13 residues. Germline V gene sequence: CDR1 SGHDN, CDR2 FVKESK. The whole variable domain, remainder taken from reference TRBV14 and TRBJ1-5, is EAGVTQFPSHSVIEKGQTVTLRCDPISGHDNLYWYRRVMGKEIKFLLHFVKESKQDESGMPNNRFLAERTGGTYSTLKVQPAELEDSGVYFCASSHSGVQPQHFGDGTRLSIL.

The V gene is TRBV5-8, the J gene TRBJ2-7, with D possibly TRBD1 on 6 matching bases. CDR1 and CDR2 (germline): SGHTS, YDEGEE. CDR3 length equals 14 residues. Trimming cost V 3 bases and J 3 bases, with 13 bases left between them. DNA for the CDR3: TGTGCCAGCAGCTCAAACAGGGAGTTCTACGAGCAGTACTTC. It encodes CASSSNREFYEQYF.

The chain employs TRBV30 and TRBJ2-7; 8 bases agree with TRBD2. V trimming: 0 bases; J trimming: 6 bases; junction bases outside the gene matches: 25. Germline V CDR1 and CDR2: GTSNPN, SVGIG (reference sequence). The CDR3 totals 20 residues. The CDR3 protein is CAWSVLTTSGYQAGFSEQYF. The CDR3 DNA reads as TGTGCCTGGAGTGTATTAACAACTAGCGGATATCAAGCGGGGTTTAGCGAGCAGTACTTC.

This clone was counted once. The chain couples TRBV14 to TRBJ2-7; the D gene is possibly TRBD1 (6 bases). The germline V and J ends were trimmed by 0 bases and 6 bases, with 12 bases remaining between them. Germline CDR1 reads SGHDN; CDR2 reads FVKESK. This CDR3 contains 14 residues. The CDR3 spells CASSQELQGSEQYF. CDR3 DNA: TGTGCCAGCAGCCAAGAACTTCAGGGGAGCGAGCAGTACTTC.